Listed below are T cell receptor beta chains from one sample, sequenced in a study of tumor-infiltrating lymphocytes in primary liver carcinoma. TCRdb reprocessed the multiplex PCR reads via MiXCR and lists one record per CDR3 protein. The sample carries about 350,000 distinct CDR3 sequences, 65% recorded once. The sample was peripheral blood. The receptors derive from a middle-aged man with primary liver carcinoma and hepatitis B virus infection. Both conserved end residues are part of each CDR3. Fields, in order: D gene, V gene, J gene, CDR3 protein. The D gene is left open where the match is weak.

D gene: -; V gene: TRBV11-2; J gene: TRBJ2-5; CDR3 protein: CASSLAHAWEQYF
D gene: -; V gene: TRBV11-1; J gene: TRBJ1-1; CDR3 protein: CASNPGTSRLTEASF
D gene: TRBD1; V gene: TRBV4-1; J gene: TRBJ2-2; CDR3 protein: CAGSDLVRGLTGELFF
D gene: -; V gene: TRBV6-5; J gene: TRBJ2-1; CDR3 protein: CASSRLGVINEQFF
D gene: TRBD1; V gene: TRBV6-6; J gene: TRBJ1-2; CDR3 protein: CASRPQGADYGYTF
D gene: TRBD2; V gene: TRBV28; J gene: TRBJ2-7; CDR3 protein: CASGSGQTGLAVLSSYEQYF
D gene: -; V gene: TRBV6-5; J gene: TRBJ2-6; CDR3 protein: CASSPGSSGANVLTF
D gene: TRBD2; V gene: TRBV6-5; J gene: TRBJ2-1; CDR3 protein: CASSYSASGSGRDEQFF
D gene: -; V gene: TRBV4-1; J gene: TRBJ1-1; CDR3 protein: CASSRDPYNTEAFF
D gene: -; V gene: TRBV5-1; J gene: TRBJ2-1; CDR3 protein: CASSLDIARGVAQFF
D gene: TRBD1; V gene: TRBV11-2; J gene: TRBJ2-1; CDR3 protein: CASSIGTGTYYNDQFF
D gene: -; V gene: TRBV11-2; J gene: TRBJ2-5; CDR3 protein: CTSSFGISGGETQYF
D gene: -; V gene: TRBV4-2; J gene: TRBJ2-7; CDR3 protein: CASSQEAHEQYF
D gene: TRBD2; V gene: TRBV4-1; J gene: TRBJ2-7; CDR3 protein: CASSQAGTSGTYEQYF
D gene: TRBD2; V gene: TRBV5-4; J gene: TRBJ2-7; CDR3 protein: CVSSRGTSSSYEQYF